One and the same sample provided the 2 T cell receptor beta chains below, sequenced in a study of response to subunit inactivated influenza vaccine. MiXCR, applied by TCRdb to the RT-PCR reads, yields one record per CDR3 protein. The table lists hundreds of thousands of distinct CDR3 sequences, roughly 13% of them singletons. The input for sequencing was PBMCs from blood, taken approximately 15 days before vaccination. The origin of the receptors is a man in his forties or fifties who received an inactivated influenza vaccine.

This clonotype has more than one count but fewer than ten. The V and J genes are TRBV5-1 and TRBJ2-4; D remains ambiguous. The CDR3 consists of 14 residues. Germline CDR1 reads SGHRS; CDR2 reads YFSETQ. V lost 0 bases to trimming and J lost 8 bases, with 12 bases between them. The CDR3 protein is CASSLEPTSDIQYF. CDR3 DNA sequence: TGCGCCAGCAGCTTGGAACCGACATCCGACATTCAGTACTTC.

This clonotype appeared many times. J is TRBJ2-5 and V is TRBV29-1; no firm D call. Germline V gene lookup returns CDR1 SQVTM and CDR2 ANQGSEA. Trimming shortened V by 3 bases and J by 3 bases, and 11 bases separated the two germline ends. CDR3 size: 13 residues. As DNA, the CDR3 is TGCAGCGTTGATGGATGGGCGGAAGAGACCCAGTACTTC. Its protein product is CSVDGWAEETQYF.